The sequence of this TCR beta chain was determined in a study of blood T cell repertoires in COVID-19. Study summary: Samples representing acute and convalescent COVID-19 were sourced from the United States, Italy and Spain. Sample material is recorded as cDNA or gDNA derived from T cells, B-cell-depleted T cells, or PBMCs.

Under the authors' procedure: Reference gene primer amplification yielded estimated nucleated cell counts. Assay used: immunoSEQ multiplex PCR; TCRdb lists only in-frame clones, some missing. Clone size and V and J calls were adopted from that table, with D and trimming inferred from the DNA. Of 25,000 to 35,000 clones listed, roughly 80% are singletons. This CDR3 comprises 15 residues. Per the germline V gene, CDR1 is SGHTA and CDR2 is FQGTGA. Unmatched junction bases numbered 1, after V lost 1 base and J lost 0 bases. This receptor was taken from a man aged 70-80 years with active COVID-19. Sequencing used peripheral blood. V gene TRBV7-3 combines with J gene TRBJ2-3; 7 bases map to TRBD1. The CDR3 coding sequence is TGTGCCAGCAGCTTAAACAGGGGAAGCACAGATACGCAGTATTTT. Its translation is CASSLNRGSTDTQYF.